This T cell receptor (beta chain) is from a study of cytomegalovirus exposure and HLA in healthy donors. Turning to this clone: The antigen is undetermined.

General study results and limits: In an earlier analysis, about 87% or about 30%: the productive usage of most TCR beta V segments. Usually a TCR sequence was rare, but some public TCRs were found in many donors.

It was healthy bone marrow donors who served as donors. The PCR ran on 60 Vbeta and 13 Jbeta primers. Clones were read by immunoSEQ multiplex PCR, and TCRdb kept only the in-frame ones, dropping some. The sample has hundreds of thousands of clones, approximately 80% seen once. The germline CDR1 and CDR2 sequences are SGHTA and FQGTGA. The V and J ends lost 5 bases and 2 bases respectively, with 9 bases between them. The CDR3 runs 13 residues. This chain links TRBV7-3 with TRBJ1-2, with a tentative D call TRBD1 (5 bases). Sequencing was done on a sample of PBMCs. This TCR was recovered from a male donor in good health and CMV-seronegative. CDR3 residues: CASSPAGNYGYTF. The CDR3 DNA reads as TGTGCCAGCAGCCCCGCAGGGAACTATGGCTACACCTTC.